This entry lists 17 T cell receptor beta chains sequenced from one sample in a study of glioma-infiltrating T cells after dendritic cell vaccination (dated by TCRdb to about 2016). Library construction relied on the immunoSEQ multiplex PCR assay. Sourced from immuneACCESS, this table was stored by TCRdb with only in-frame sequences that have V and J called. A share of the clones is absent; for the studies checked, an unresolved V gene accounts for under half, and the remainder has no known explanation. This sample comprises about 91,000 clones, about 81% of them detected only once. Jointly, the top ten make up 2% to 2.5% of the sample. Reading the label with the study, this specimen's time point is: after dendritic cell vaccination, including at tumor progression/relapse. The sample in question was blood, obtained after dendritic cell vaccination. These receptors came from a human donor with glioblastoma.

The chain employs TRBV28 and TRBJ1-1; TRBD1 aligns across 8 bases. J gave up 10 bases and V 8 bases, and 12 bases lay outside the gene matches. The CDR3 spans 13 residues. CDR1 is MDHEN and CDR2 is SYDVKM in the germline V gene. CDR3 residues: CASRKMDREGAFF. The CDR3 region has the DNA TGTGCCAGCCGAAAGATGGACAGGGAAGGAGCTTTCTTT.

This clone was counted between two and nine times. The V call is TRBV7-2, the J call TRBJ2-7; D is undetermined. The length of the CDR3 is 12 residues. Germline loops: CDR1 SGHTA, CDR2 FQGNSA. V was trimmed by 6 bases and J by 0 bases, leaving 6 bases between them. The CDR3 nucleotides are TGTGCCAGCAGTTCCCGCTCCTACGAGCAGTACTTC. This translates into CASSSRSYEQYF.

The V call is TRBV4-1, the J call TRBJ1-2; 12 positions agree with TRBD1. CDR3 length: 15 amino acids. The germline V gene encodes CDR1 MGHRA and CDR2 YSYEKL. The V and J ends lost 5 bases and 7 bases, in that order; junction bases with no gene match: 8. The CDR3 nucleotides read TGCGCCAGCAGCAGCCCGGGACAGGGGGCGCGTGGCTACACCTTC. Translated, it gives CASSSPGQGARGYTF.

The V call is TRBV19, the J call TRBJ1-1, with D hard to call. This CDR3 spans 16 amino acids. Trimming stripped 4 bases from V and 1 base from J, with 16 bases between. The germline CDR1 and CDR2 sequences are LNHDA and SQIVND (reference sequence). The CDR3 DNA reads TGTGCCAGTAGTAGGCAGCACGAGGGAGCGAACACTGAAGCTTTCTTT. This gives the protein CASSRQHEGANTEAFF.

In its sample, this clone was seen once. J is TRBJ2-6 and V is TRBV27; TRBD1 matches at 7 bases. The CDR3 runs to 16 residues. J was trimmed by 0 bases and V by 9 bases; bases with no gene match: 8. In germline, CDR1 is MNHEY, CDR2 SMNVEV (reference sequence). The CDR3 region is CARTTGPPSGANVLTF. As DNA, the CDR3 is TGTGCCAGGACGACAGGGCCACCCTCTGGGGCCAACGTCCTGACTTTC. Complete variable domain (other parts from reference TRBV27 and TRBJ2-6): EAQVTQNPRYLITVTGKKLTVTCSQNMNHEYMSWYRQDPGLGLRQIYYSMNVEVTDKGDVPEGYKVSRKEKRNFPLILESPSPNQTSLYFCARTTGPPSGANVLTFGAGSRLTVL.

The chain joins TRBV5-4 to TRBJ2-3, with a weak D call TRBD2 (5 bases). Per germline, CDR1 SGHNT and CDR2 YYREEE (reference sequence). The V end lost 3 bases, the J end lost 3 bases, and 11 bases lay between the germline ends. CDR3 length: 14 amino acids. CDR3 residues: CASSSSRSTDTQYF. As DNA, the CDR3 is TGTGCCAGCAGCTCTAGCAGGTCGACAGATACGCAGTATTTT.

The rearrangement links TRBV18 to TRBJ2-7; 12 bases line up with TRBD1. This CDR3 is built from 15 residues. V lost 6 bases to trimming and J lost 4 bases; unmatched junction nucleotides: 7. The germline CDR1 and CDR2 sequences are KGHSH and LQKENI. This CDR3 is CASSPGTGGRYEQYV. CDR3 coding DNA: TGTGCCAGCTCCCCCGGGACAGGGGGCAGGTACGAGCAGTACGTC.

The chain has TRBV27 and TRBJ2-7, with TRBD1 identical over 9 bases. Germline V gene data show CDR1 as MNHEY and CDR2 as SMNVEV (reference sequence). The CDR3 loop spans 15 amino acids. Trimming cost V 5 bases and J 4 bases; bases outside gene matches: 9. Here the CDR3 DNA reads TGTGCCAGCAGTCAGAGACAGGGGGGGAGGTACGAGCAGTACGTC. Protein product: CASSQRQGGRYEQYV.

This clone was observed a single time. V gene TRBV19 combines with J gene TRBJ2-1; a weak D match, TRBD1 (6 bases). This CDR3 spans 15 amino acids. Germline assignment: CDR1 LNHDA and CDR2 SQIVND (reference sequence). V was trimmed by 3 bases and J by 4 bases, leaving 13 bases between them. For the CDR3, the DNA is TGTGCCAGTAGTATTAAGGGGACAACATACAATGAGCAGTTCTTC. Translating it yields CASSIKGTTYNEQFF.

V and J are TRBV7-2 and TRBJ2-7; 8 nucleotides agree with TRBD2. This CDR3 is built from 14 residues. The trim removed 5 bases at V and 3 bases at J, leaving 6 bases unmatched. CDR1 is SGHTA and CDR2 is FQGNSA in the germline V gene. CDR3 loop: CASSLRTSFYEQYF. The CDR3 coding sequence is TGTGCCAGCAGCCTGAGGACTAGCTTCTACGAGCAGTACTTC.

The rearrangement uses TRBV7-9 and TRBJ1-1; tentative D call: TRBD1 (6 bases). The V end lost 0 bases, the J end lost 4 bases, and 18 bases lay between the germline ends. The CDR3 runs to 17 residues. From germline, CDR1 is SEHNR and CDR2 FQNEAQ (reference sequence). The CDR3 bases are TGTGCCAGCAGCTTAGCGCTCGACTCCCGAGGGGGCACTGAAGCTTTCTTT. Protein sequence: CASSLALDSRGGTEAFF.

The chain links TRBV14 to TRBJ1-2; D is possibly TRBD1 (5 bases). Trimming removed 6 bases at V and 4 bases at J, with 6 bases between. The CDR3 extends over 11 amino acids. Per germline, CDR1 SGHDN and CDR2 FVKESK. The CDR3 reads CASRDTYGYTF. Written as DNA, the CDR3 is TGTGCCAGCAGGGACACCTATGGCTACACCTTC. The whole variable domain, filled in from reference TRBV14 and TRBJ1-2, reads EAGVTQFPSHSVIEKGQTVTLRCDPISGHDNLYWYRRVMGKEIKFLLHFVKESKQDESGMPNNRFLAERTGGTYSTLKVQPAELEDSGVYFCASRDTYGYTFGSGTRLTVV.

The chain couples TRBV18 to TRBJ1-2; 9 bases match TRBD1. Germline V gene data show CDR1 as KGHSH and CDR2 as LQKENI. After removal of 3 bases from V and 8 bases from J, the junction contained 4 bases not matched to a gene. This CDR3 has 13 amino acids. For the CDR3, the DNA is TGTGCCAGCTCACCGGGACAGGGAGGCGGCTACACCTTC. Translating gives CASSPGQGGGYTF.

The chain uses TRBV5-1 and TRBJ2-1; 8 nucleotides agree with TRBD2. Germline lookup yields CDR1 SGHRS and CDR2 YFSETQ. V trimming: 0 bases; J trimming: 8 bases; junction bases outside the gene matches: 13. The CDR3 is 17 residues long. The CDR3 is CASSLDPSGSTGHEQFF. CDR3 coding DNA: TGCGCCAGCAGCTTGGATCCTAGCGGGTCCACAGGGCATGAGCAGTTCTTC.

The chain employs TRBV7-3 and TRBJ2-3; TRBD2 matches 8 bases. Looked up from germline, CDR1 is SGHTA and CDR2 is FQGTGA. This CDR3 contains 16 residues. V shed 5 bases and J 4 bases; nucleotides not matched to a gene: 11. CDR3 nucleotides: TGTGCCAGCAGCCTGGAGGGTAGCGGGAAACCAGATACGCAGTATTTT. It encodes CASSLEGSGKPDTQYF.

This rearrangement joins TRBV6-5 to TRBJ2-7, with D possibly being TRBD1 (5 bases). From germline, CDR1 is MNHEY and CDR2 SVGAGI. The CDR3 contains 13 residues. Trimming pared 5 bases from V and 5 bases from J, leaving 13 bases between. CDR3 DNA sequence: TGTGCCAGCAGTACGACAAGGGGTAACGAGCAGTACTTC. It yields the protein CASSTTRGNEQYF.

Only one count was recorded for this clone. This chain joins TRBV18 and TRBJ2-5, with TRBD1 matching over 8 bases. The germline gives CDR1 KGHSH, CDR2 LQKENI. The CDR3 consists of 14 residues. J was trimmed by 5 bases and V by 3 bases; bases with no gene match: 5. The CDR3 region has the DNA TGTGCCAGCTCACCTGGGACAGGTTTGGAGACCCAGTACTTC. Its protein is CASSPGTGLETQYF.